This TCR beta chain was captured by sequencing in a study of cytotoxic CD8 clonotypes in ibrutinib-treated CLL. Overall study: Patients: some 11 relapsed/refractory, approximately 14 treatment-naive, approximately 18 IGHV unmutated.

Sequencing used immunoSEQ multiplex PCR; TCRdb keeps in-frame clones, though not all of them. Among over 120,000 clones listed, 70% to 80% were seen once. The V and J ends lost 3 bases and 4 bases respectively, with 13 bases between them. CDR1 is SQVTM and CDR2 is ANQGSEA in the germline V gene. The CDR3 runs 14 residues. The material sequenced was PBMCs, taken after 12 months of ibrutinib treatment. The chain carries TRBV29-1 and TRBJ2-1, with D possibly matching TRBD1 (5 bases). The clonotype originates from a human donor with chronic lymphocytic leukemia. The CDR3: CSVESRALYNEQFF. The CDR3 bases are TGCAGCGTTGAGTCCAGGGCTCTTTACAATGAGCAGTTCTTC.